This T cell receptor beta chain originates from a study of cytomegalovirus exposure and HLA in healthy donors. About the research overall: In an earlier analysis, approximately 120 million unique TCR beta sequences were found from 150 million to 200 million T cells.

General study findings and limits: When analyzed later, the rates of TCR association showed variation by HLA locus, with DRB1 the most and HLA-C the fewest.

Germline V gene lookup returns CDR1 SGHTA and CDR2 FQGNSA. CDR3 length: 15 amino acids. V lost 5 bases, J lost 5 bases, and 18 bases lay in between. This cohort consisted of healthy bone marrow donors. No record was made of this donor's CMV serostatus. With regard to this clone: The antigen remains unidentified.

PCR used 60 Vbeta primers and 13 Jbeta primers. TCRdb's table, derived via immunoSEQ multiplex PCR, lists solely in-frame clones and lacks some. In the table there are some 98,000 clones, more than 60% of which are singletons. The sample taken for sequencing was PBMCs. This sequence joins TRBV7-2 and TRBJ2-5, with D perhaps matching TRBD2 (6 bases). This TCR derives from a human donor in good health. The DNA for the CDR3 is TGTGCCAGCAGCACCCTGGGGCGGGGATCGGAGACCCAGTACTTC. Translated: CASSTLGRGSETQYF.